The entry that follows covers one TCR beta chain sequence. This specimen belongs to a study of blood T cell repertoires in COVID-19. Study overall: T cells, B-cell-depleted T cells, or PBMCs supplied cDNA or gDNA.

Germline CDR1 and CDR2: MNHEY and SVGAGI. V was clipped by 5 bases and J by 4 bases, with 9 bases between them. There are 13 residues in the CDR3. Here immunoSEQ multiplex PCR was the method, and the copy in TCRdb shows in-frame clones only, minus some. The sample shows some 100,000 clones, roughly 82% of them seen only once. The V and J genes are TRBV6-5 and TRBJ1-5, with D uncertain. Material for sequencing was peripheral blood. This receptor was obtained from a man aged 50-59 years with active or convalescent COVID-19. The CDR3 coding sequence is TGTGCCAGCAGTAGGGCGGGAAATCAGCCCCAGCATTTT. This gives the protein CASSRAGNQPQHF.